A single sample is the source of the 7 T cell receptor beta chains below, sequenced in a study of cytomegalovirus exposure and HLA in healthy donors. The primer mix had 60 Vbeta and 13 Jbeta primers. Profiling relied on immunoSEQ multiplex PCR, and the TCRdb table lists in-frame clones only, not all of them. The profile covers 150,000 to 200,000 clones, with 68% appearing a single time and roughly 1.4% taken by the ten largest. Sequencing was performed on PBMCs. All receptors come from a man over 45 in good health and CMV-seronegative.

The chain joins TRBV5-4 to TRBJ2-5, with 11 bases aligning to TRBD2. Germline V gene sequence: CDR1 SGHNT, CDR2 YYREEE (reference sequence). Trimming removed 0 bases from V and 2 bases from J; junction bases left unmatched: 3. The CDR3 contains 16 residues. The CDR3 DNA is TGTGCCAGCAGCTTGGGTCTAGCGGGGGGTCAAGAGACCCAGTACTTC. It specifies CASSLGLAGGQETQYF.

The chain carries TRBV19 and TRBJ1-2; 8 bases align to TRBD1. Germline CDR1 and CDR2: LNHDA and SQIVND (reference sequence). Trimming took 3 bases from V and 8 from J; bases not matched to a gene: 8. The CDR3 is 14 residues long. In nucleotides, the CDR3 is TGTGCCAGTAGTATCCCCGCAGGGGGCCTGGGCTACACCTTC. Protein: CASSIPAGGLGYTF.

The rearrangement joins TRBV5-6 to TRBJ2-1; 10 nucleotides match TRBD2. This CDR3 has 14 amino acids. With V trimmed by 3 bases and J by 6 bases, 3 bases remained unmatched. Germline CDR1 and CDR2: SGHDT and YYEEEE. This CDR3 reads CASSWGLASNEQFF. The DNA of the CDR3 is TGTGCCAGCAGCTGGGGACTAGCGTCCAATGAGCAGTTCTTC.

CDR3 sequence (DNA): TGCGCCAGCAGCCGGCGGACTAGCGGGGGGAACTCCTACGAGCAGTACTTC. Protein product: CASSRRTSGGNSYEQYF. The V and J genes are TRBV4-1 and TRBJ2-7; TRBD2 matches 14 bases. The CDR3 has 17 amino acids. CDR1 is MGHRA and CDR2 is YSYEKL in the germline V gene. The J segment lost 0 bases and the V segment lost 4 bases, leaving 5 bases of the junction unmatched.

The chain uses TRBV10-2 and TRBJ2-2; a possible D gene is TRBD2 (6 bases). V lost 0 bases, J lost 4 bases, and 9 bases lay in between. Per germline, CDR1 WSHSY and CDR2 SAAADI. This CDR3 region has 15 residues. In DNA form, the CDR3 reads TGCGCCAGCAGTGAGTCGTGGGGGGTCACCGGGGAGCTGTTTTTT. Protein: CASSESWGVTGELFF.

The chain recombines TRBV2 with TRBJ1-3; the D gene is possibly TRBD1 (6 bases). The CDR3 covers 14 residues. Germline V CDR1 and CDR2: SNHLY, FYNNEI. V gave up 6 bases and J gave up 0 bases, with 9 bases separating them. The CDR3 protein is CASSRGDSGNTIYF. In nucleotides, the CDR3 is TGTGCCAGCAGCAGGGGTGACTCTGGAAACACCATATATTTT.

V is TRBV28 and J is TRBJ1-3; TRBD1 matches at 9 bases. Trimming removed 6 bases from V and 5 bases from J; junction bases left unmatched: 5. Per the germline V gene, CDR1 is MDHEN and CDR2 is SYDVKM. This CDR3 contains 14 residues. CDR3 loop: CASSVGQGRNTIYF. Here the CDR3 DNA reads TGTGCCAGCAGCGTAGGACAGGGGAGAAACACCATATATTTT.